The entry below gives a single T cell receptor (beta chain) sequence along with its context. Its antigen is unknown. This sample is drawn from a study of cytomegalovirus exposure and HLA in healthy donors. Looking at the study overall: In an early release, HLA-typed donors contributed tens of millions of unique TCR sequences.

Study conclusions and caveats: Analyzed later, association rates of TCRs varied across HLA loci, with DRB1 most and HLA-C fewest. Within an earlier analysis, most TCR beta V segments proved productive either about 90% or about 30% of the time. Excluded were some V segments that proved indistinguishable, including TRBV6-2 and TRBV6-3.

PCR involved 60 Vbeta and 13 Jbeta primers. The table came from immunoSEQ multiplex PCR; TCRdb's copy has only in-frame clones and leaves some out. Counted here are about 110,000 clones, 65% to 85% occurring once; the ten biggest clones make up less than 0.25%. The germline gives CDR1 LNHDA, CDR2 SQIVND (reference sequence). The CDR3 is 16 amino acids. The trim removed 5 bases at V and 2 bases at J, leaving 7 bases unmatched. The specimen sequenced was PBMCs. This TCR came from a man aged 50 to 59 in good health and CMV-seronegative. The J gene is TRBJ1-5, the V gene TRBV19, with 9 bases lining up with TRBD1. As DNA, the CDR3 is TGTGCCAGTAGTCCTACAGGGGGCGGGGGCAATCAGCCCCAGCATTTT. It is translated as CASSPTGGGGNQPQHF.